What follows are 14 T cell receptor beta chains derived from one specimen sequenced in a study of naive and memory T cell subsets. Both TRBC1 and TRBC2 were covered by a beta constant-region primer of two equimolar oligonucleotides. The ligated cDNA underwent four PCR rounds using SP2 and nested alpha and beta constant-region primers. TCRdb recomputed calls from the UMI-ligation and nested PCR reads with MiXCR, one row per CDR3 protein. The sample includes about 140,000 distinct CDR3 sequences, about 20% of them seen just once. No antigen has been assigned to these receptors. Study-level points and caveats: Possibly reflecting memory cells re-expressing CD45RA, a few larger clonotypes occurred in naive repertoires, especially CD8.

The sequenced sample consisted of naive CD8+ T cells from blood. The receptors were sampled from a human donor in good health.

Written as DNA, the CDR3 is TGCAGTGCTATACAAGACAGACAGGGCTTCTACGAGCAGTACTTC. It codes for CSAIQDRQGFYEQYF. This chain joins TRBV20-1 and TRBJ2-7; 7 bases align to TRBD1. V lost 4 bases and J lost 3; bases outside the gene matches: 12. Per the germline V gene, CDR1 is DFQATT and CDR2 is SNEGSKA (reference sequence). This CDR3 has 15 residues.

This clonotype appeared many times. The gene calls are TRBV27 and TRBJ2-7; no reliable D call. From germline, CDR1 is MNHEY and CDR2 SMNVEV (reference sequence). Trimming pared 5 bases from V and 2 bases from J, leaving 7 bases between. The CDR3 extends over 12 amino acids. The CDR3, as DNA: TGTGCCAGCAGTGACACCCCCTACGAGCAGTACTTC. This codes for CASSDTPYEQYF.

In this sample, this clonotype turned up a few times. This chain connects TRBV20-1 to TRBJ1-5; no firm D call. Germline V gene lookup returns CDR1 DFQATT and CDR2 SNEGSKA (reference sequence). The CDR3 runs 16 residues. V was shortened by 0 bases and J by 0 bases, with 12 bases between the two germline ends. The CDR3 DNA follows: TGCAGTGCTAGAGATTCGGAGGGAAATAGCAATCAGCCCCAGCATTTT. Translating it yields CSARDSEGNSNQPQHF.

This clonotype was found a few times. J is TRBJ1-1 and V is TRBV28; TRBD1 aligns across 10 bases. There are 17 residues in the CDR3. The V and J ends lost 3 bases and 5 bases, in that order; junction bases with no gene match: 12. CDR1 is MDHEN, CDR2 SYDVKM, per germline. CDR3 coding DNA: TGTGCCAGCAGTTTCATTAGGACAGGGGGGCCGGGGACTGAAGCTTTCTTT. This gives the protein CASSFIRTGGPGTEAFF.

This clonotype appeared many times. This chain links TRBV27 with TRBJ1-2; D is possibly TRBD1 (6 bases). CDR3 size: 13 residues. Germline-derived CDR1 and CDR2 are MNHEY and SMNVEV (reference sequence). V shed 2 bases and J shed 8 bases, with 12 bases lying between them. CDR3 loop: CASSLGQGYGYTF. CDR3 nucleotides: TGTGCCAGCAGTTTAGGGCAGGGGTACGGCTACACCTTC.

The genes are TRBV20-1 and TRBJ1-1; no clear D. Germline V gene data show CDR1 as DFQATT and CDR2 as SNEGSKA (reference sequence). The CDR3 spans 12 residues. Trimming left V 3 bases short and J 6 bases short, with 11 bases between. The CDR3 region has the DNA TGCAGTGCTAGTGATTGGGCGGCTGAAGCTTTCTTT. Protein sequence: CSASDWAAEAFF.

The genes are TRBV5-5 and TRBJ2-1, with 14 bases aligning to TRBD2. The J segment lost 7 bases and the V segment lost 0 bases, leaving 6 bases of the junction unmatched. The V gene's germline CDR1 is SGHKS and CDR2 YYEKEE (reference sequence). The CDR3 is 17 amino acids. CDR3 in amino acids: CASSLGYGLAGGNEQFF. The CDR3 DNA reads TGTGCCAGCAGCTTGGGCTACGGACTAGCGGGAGGAAATGAGCAGTTCTTC.

This CDR3 is CASSLDKPSGRGEQFF. DNA of the CDR3: TGTGCCAGCAGCTTAGATAAGCCCAGCGGGAGGGGTGAGCAGTTCTTC. The chain employs TRBV11-3 and TRBJ2-1; 10 nucleotides align to TRBD2. The germline CDR1 and CDR2 sequences are SGHNT and YENEEA. The CDR3 has 16 residues. The V segment lost 0 bases and the J segment 9 bases; nucleotides outside the gene matches: 8.

J is TRBJ2-2 and V is TRBV7-8; TRBD1 agrees at 7 bases. The CDR3 extends over 15 amino acids. Trimming took 5 bases from V and 4 from J; bases not matched to a gene: 7. Germline CDR1 and CDR2: SGHVS and FQNEAQ. CDR3 region: CASSTRDSFTGELFF. As DNA, the CDR3 is TGTGCCAGCAGCACCCGGGACAGCTTCACCGGGGAGCTGTTTTTT. The whole variable domain, filled in from reference TRBV7-8 and TRBJ2-2, reads GAGVSQSPRYKVAKRGQDVALRCDPISGHVSLFWYQQALGQGPEFLTYFQNEAQLDKSGLPSDRFFAERPEGSVSTLKIQRTQQEDSAVYLCASSTRDSFTGELFFGEGSRLTVL.

The chain couples TRBV27 to TRBJ2-5; 7 bases line up with TRBD1. Per the germline V gene, CDR1 is MNHEY and CDR2 is SMNVEV (reference sequence). The CDR3 contains 15 residues. Trimming cost V 7 bases and J 4 bases; bases outside gene matches: 12. CDR3 loop: CASTTLQGLGETQYF. In DNA, the CDR3 is TGTGCCAGCACGACCCTACAGGGGCTGGGAGAGACCCAGTACTTC.

CDR3 in amino acids: CASSLVGGTAYEQYF. The CDR3 DNA reads TGTGCCAGCAGCTTGGTTGGCGGGACAGCCTACGAGCAGTACTTC. V gene TRBV5-4 combines with J gene TRBJ2-7, with TRBD1 as a possible D gene (7 bases). V was cut by 0 bases and J by 2 bases, with 12 bases left in between. Germline V gene data show CDR1 as SGHNT and CDR2 as YYREEE (reference sequence). The CDR3 loop spans 15 amino acids.

This clonotype has just a few counts. This chain connects TRBV29-1 to TRBJ2-2; TRBD1 aligns across 7 bases. Germline CDR1 and CDR2: SQVTM and ANQGSEA. Trimming removed 7 bases from V and 6 bases from J; junction bases left unmatched: 5. CDR3 size: 12 residues. CDR3: CSALQGSGELFF. The CDR3 nucleotides read TGCAGCGCTCTACAGGGGTCCGGGGAGCTGTTTTTT.

This clonotype has more than one count but fewer than ten. V and J are TRBV4-3 and TRBJ2-1; D unresolved. The germline V and J ends were trimmed by 1 base and 3 bases, with 10 bases remaining between them. CDR3 size: 15 residues. The V gene's germline CDR1 is LGHNA and CDR2 YSLEER. The CDR3 bases are TGCGCCAGCAGCCAAGCAGATACCTACTACAATGAGCAGTTCTTC. It encodes CASSQADTYYNEQFF.

This clonotype showed up just a few times. The J gene is TRBJ2-1, the V gene TRBV29-1, with D perhaps matching TRBD2 (5 bases). The V end was cut by 0 bases, the J end by 7 bases, with 19 bases between. The germline gives CDR1 SQVTM, CDR2 ANQGSEA. The CDR3 is 16 amino acids. The CDR3 nucleotides read TGCAGCGTTGAAGATCAGGTAAAGGGAGTAAGGAATGAGCAGTTCTTC. Protein: CSVEDQVKGVRNEQFF.